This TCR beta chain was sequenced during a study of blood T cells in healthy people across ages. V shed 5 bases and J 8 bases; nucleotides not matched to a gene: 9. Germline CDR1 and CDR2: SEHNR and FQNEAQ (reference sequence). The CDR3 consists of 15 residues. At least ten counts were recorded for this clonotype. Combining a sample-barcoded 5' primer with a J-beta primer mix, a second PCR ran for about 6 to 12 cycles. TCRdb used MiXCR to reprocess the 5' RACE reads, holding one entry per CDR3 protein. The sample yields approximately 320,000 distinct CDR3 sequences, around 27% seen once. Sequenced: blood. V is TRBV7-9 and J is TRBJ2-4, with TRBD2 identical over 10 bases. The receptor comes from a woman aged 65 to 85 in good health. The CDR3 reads CASSLQREGRDIQYF. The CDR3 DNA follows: TGTGCCAGCAGCCTACAGCGGGAGGGCCGGGACATTCAGTACTTC.